One and the same sample provided the 20 T cell receptor beta chains below, sequenced in a study of T cells after yellow fever vaccination. MiXCR was run by TCRdb on the 5' RACE reads, yielding one entry per CDR3 protein. The sample lists 200,000 or so distinct CDR3 sequences, over 6.5% occurring once. The specimen comprised CD4+ T cells sorted from PBMCs, sampled on the day of the yellow fever booster vaccination. Receptors were obtained from a man between 25 and 39 years old who received the YFV17D yellow fever vaccine.

The chain uses TRBV20-1 and TRBJ2-3, with 7 positions matching TRBD2. V dropped 6 bases and J dropped 0; count of bases not matched to a gene: 6. Germline V gene sequence: CDR1 DFQATT, CDR2 SNEGSKA (reference sequence). CDR3 length: 14 residues. The CDR3 DNA reads TGCAGTGCGAGGAGCGGGGCTAGCACAGATACGCAGTATTTT. It encodes CSARSGASTDTQYF.

J is TRBJ2-4 and V is TRBV2, with no clear D. This CDR3 region has 16 residues. V gave up 8 bases and J gave up 3 bases, with 20 bases separating them. CDR1 is SNHLY, CDR2 FYNNEI, per germline. CDR3 bases: TGTGCCAGCGGTGGTGGGCTTGCAGATGTCAAAAACATTCAGTACTTC. As protein: CASGGGLADVKNIQYF.

The J gene is TRBJ2-1, the V gene TRBV6-2 or TRBV6-3; TRBD1 aligns across 7 bases. This CDR3 spans 17 amino acids. The germline CDR1 and CDR2 sequences are MNHEY and SVGEGT. Trimming took 6 bases from V and 2 from J; bases not matched to a gene: 13. CDR3 nucleotides: TGTGCCAGCAGCAAATCGAGGGGGCCCCCTACCTACAATGAGCAGTTCTTC. Translated, it gives CASSKSRGPPTYNEQFF.

This clonotype showed up just a few times. V is TRBV14 and J is TRBJ2-7; a possible D gene is TRBD1 (6 bases). V was trimmed by 4 bases and J by 4 bases, leaving 14 bases between them. CDR3 length: 14 residues. CDR1 and CDR2 from the germline V gene are SGHDN and FVKESK. In nucleotides, the CDR3 is TGTGCCAGCAGCCTGTTTGGGGGCAGGTACGAGCAGTACTTC. Translating gives CASSLFGGRYEQYF.

This clonotype was picked up many times. This chain joins TRBV9 and TRBJ2-1; unclear D gene. Germline assignment: CDR1 SGDLS and CDR2 YYNGEE. The V end was cut by 2 bases, the J end by 0 bases, with 6 bases between. The CDR3 is 14 residues long. CDR3 nucleotide sequence: TGTGCCAGCAGCGTGGACGCCTCCTACAATGAGCAGTTCTTC. This encodes CASSVDASYNEQFF.

The chain couples TRBV12-3 or TRBV12-4 to TRBJ2-1; unclear D gene. This CDR3 has 12 residues. V was trimmed by 5 bases and J by 11 bases, leaving 13 bases between them. The CDR3 region has the DNA TGTGCCAGCAGTCTAACGATTAGGAAGCAGTTCTTC. Translating gives CASSLTIRKQFF.

Many counts were recorded for this clonotype. The chain combines TRBV4-2 with TRBJ2-5; D unclear. Trimming pared 1 base from V and 0 bases from J, leaving 6 bases between. This CDR3 region has 14 residues. CDR1 and CDR2 (germline): LGHNA, YNFKEQ. DNA for the CDR3: TGTGCCAGCAGCCAAGTTGGGCACCAAGAGACCCAGTACTTC. Translation gives CASSQVGHQETQYF.

This clonotype was seen at least ten times. V usage is TRBV6-2 or TRBV6-3 and J usage is TRBJ2-1; possible D gene TRBD2, 5 bases. Deletions cut 8 bases from V and 4 bases from J, with 12 bases between. The CDR3 contains 13 residues. CDR1 is MNHEY, CDR2 SVGEGT, per germline. DNA of the CDR3: TGTGCCAGCCTGAGCGGCGAGTACAATGAGCAGTTCTTC. Its protein product is CASLSGEYNEQFF.

This clonotype showed up many times. This CDR3 is CASSLTGTGNTIYF. The CDR3 region has the DNA TGCGCCAGCAGCTTGACAGGGACAGGAAACACCATATATTTT. The rearrangement joins TRBV5-1 to TRBJ1-3, with D tentatively TRBD1 (6 bases). The germline V and J ends were trimmed by 1 base and 4 bases, with 9 bases remaining between them. The CDR3 is made up of 14 amino acids. The germline gives CDR1 SGHRS, CDR2 YFSETQ. Looking up the rest from reference TRBV5-1 and TRBJ1-3 gives the full variable domain: KAGVTQTPRYLIKTRGQQVTLSCSPISGHRSVSWYQQTPGQGLQFLFEYFSETQRNKGNFPGRFSGRQFSNSRSEMNVSTLELGDSALYLCASSLTGTGNTIYFGEGSWLTVV.

Many counts were recorded for this clonotype. This sequence joins TRBV10-3 and TRBJ2-7; D may be TRBD1 or TRBD2 (5 bases each). Germline loops: CDR1 ENHRY, CDR2 SYGVKD. Deletions cut 2 bases from V and 0 bases from J, with 11 bases between. There are 15 residues in the CDR3. The DNA of the CDR3 is TGTGCCATCAGTGAGGGGACCGTAAGCTCCTACGAGCAGTACTTC. Translating gives CAISEGTVSSYEQYF.

This clonotype was seen many times. This rearrangement joins TRBV5-1 to TRBJ2-7; no reliable D call. This CDR3 contains 15 residues. Germline V CDR1 and CDR2: SGHRS, YFSETQ. Trimming shortened V by 0 bases and J by 4 bases, and 14 bases separated the two germline ends. The CDR3 is CASSLEGSSPYEQYF. CDR3 coding DNA: TGCGCCAGCAGCTTGGAAGGTAGTTCCCCTTACGAGCAGTACTTC.

The chain recombines TRBV20-1 with TRBJ2-5; no definite D call. V shed 3 bases and J shed 7 bases, with 9 bases lying between them. This CDR3 has 11 residues. Per germline, CDR1 DFQATT and CDR2 SNEGSKA (reference sequence). CDR3 sequence: CSARKASTQYF. CDR3 nucleotides: TGCAGTGCTAGGAAGGCTTCGACCCAGTACTTC.

The DNA for the CDR3 is TGTGCCAGCAGAATAGCGGGCTCCCGGGATACGCAGTATTTT. The encoded protein is CASRIAGSRDTQYF. The V and J genes are TRBV6-1 and TRBJ2-3, with 7 bases aligning to TRBD2. Germline trimming cut 6 bases from V and 6 bases from J; bases unmatched to any gene: 9. The CDR3 spans 14 residues. The germline gives CDR1 MNHNS, CDR2 SASEGT.

The rearrangement joins TRBV7-9 to TRBJ2-1; D not certain. Trimming took off 5 bases at V and 8 bases at J, with 10 bases between the two ends. The germline V gene has CDR1 SEHNR and CDR2 FQNEAQ (reference sequence). CDR3 length equals 12 residues. CDR3 coding DNA: TGTGCCAGCAGCCTTCCAAAGGATGAGCAGTTCTTC. Translated: CASSLPKDEQFF.

This clonotype was seen ten or more times. The chain couples TRBV3-1 to TRBJ2-7; 11 nucleotides agree with TRBD1. V shed 7 bases and J 6 bases; nucleotides not matched to a gene: 5. The CDR3 runs 13 residues. CDR1 is LGHDT and CDR2 is YNNKEL in the germline V gene (reference sequence). In nucleotides, the CDR3 is TGTGCCAGCAAAGGGACAGGGGGTTCCGAGCAGTACTTC. Protein: CASKGTGGSEQYF.

CDR3 residues: CASSFQESNYGYTF. The CDR3 nucleotides read TGTGCCAGCAGCTTCCAGGAGTCTAACTATGGCTACACCTTC. The chain is built from TRBV5-5 and TRBJ1-2; no clear D gene. Trimming stripped 2 bases from V and 0 bases from J, with 8 bases between. The CDR3 length is 14 residues. CDR1 is SGHKS and CDR2 is YYEKEE in the germline V gene (reference sequence).

The sample holds a few counts of this clonotype. The chain carries TRBV12-3 or TRBV12-4 and TRBJ2-3; tentative D call: TRBD1 (6 bases). The CDR3 extends over 17 amino acids. V was clipped by 2 bases and J by 2 bases, with 17 bases between them. The CDR3 DNA follows: TGTGCCAGCAGTTTAATACGGACAGCAAAAATCACAGATACGCAGTATTTT. As protein: CASSLIRTAKITDTQYF.

This clonotype was seen only a few times. This chain connects TRBV3-1 to TRBJ2-1; the match to TRBD2 covers 7 bases. Unmatched junction bases numbered 5, after V lost 0 bases and J lost 3 bases. The CDR3 is made up of 16 amino acids. Germline-derived CDR1 and CDR2 are LGHDT and YNNKEL (reference sequence). The CDR3 sequence: CASSQDGGRNYNEQFF. The CDR3 DNA is TGTGCCAGCAGCCAAGACGGCGGGAGAAACTACAATGAGCAGTTCTTC.

Here the CDR3 reads CASSLLSGTSGSHEQFF. In DNA, the CDR3 is TGTGCCAGCAGCTTGCTATCTGGGACTAGCGGGAGCCATGAGCAGTTCTTC. J is TRBJ2-1 and V is TRBV7-2; 14 positions match TRBD2. V shed 3 bases and J 8 bases; nucleotides not matched to a gene: 9. The V gene's germline CDR1 is SGHTA and CDR2 FQGNSA. The CDR3 sequence is 17 residues long.

The CDR3 here is CASRDLAKNIQYF. The CDR3 bases are TGCGCCAGCAGAGACCTAGCCAAAAACATTCAGTACTTC. This sequence joins TRBV10-2 and TRBJ2-4; D is ambiguous. The CDR3 length is 13 residues. The germline V gene encodes CDR1 WSHSY and CDR2 SAAADI. V lost 6 bases to trimming and J lost 0 bases, with 6 bases between them.